This T cell receptor beta chain originates from a study of blood T cell repertoires in COVID-19. The overall study: Acute and convalescent COVID-19 specimens originated in the United States, Italy and Spain. Sources were T cells, B-cell-depleted T cells, or PBMCs; the material itself was cDNA or gDNA.

The authors' processing: Reference gene primer amplification gave nucleated cell count estimates. Profiled with immunoSEQ multiplex PCR; TCRdb holds only in-frame clones, not every one. The V and J calls and clone size come from that table; D and trimming were worked out from the DNA. The sample shows fewer than 250,000 clones, 88% of them seen only once. The sample taken for sequencing was peripheral blood. The TCR originated in a human donor in a cohort sampled during active COVID-19.

The CDR3: CASSSITGSNQPQHF. The DNA of the CDR3 is TGTGCCAGCAGTTCCATAACAGGGAGCAATCAGCCCCAGCATTTT. This rearrangement joins TRBV11-2 to TRBJ1-5; TRBD1 might be the D (6 bases). The germline CDR1 and CDR2 sequences are SGHAT and FQNNGV. The CDR3 totals 15 residues. V shed 6 bases and J shed 1 base, with 13 bases lying between them. Supplemented by reference TRBV11-2 and TRBJ1-5, the full variable domain reads EAGVAQSPRYKIIEKRQSVAFWCNPISGHATLYWYQQILGQGPKLLIQFQNNGVVDDSQLPKDRFSAERLKGVDSTLKIQPAKLEDSAVYLCASSSITGSNQPQHFGDGTRLSIL.